This T cell receptor (beta chain) was identified during a study of shared clonotypes between healthy human individuals. This CDR3 is 14 amino acids long. Trimming took off 6 bases at V and 1 base at J, with 11 bases between the two ends. Germline CDR1 reads MNHEY; CDR2 reads SVGAGI. Broader study findings: Donors were few, which limited the genetic and exposure-history diversity represented.

What was sequenced on ten immunoSEQ deep assay plates was unsorted PBMC DNA. Authors' analysis steps: ImmunoSEQ yielded junction-only sequences lacking quality scores, so filtering differed. Measured with immunoSEQ multiplex PCR; TCRdb has only the in-frame clones, and not every one. D and trimming come from the DNA, and the V and J calls and clone size come from that table. The table has about 470,000 clones, about four fifths seen once. About this clone: The antigen remains undetermined.

Adult Caucasians living in Nashville, Tennessee made up all of the donors. V and J are TRBV6-5 and TRBJ2-3; D is uncertain. The TCR comes from a woman in her thirties or forties in good health. Some clones in this sample may be carry-over from other donors' samples. Sequencing was carried out using PBMCs. The CDR3 nucleotides read TGTGCCAGCAGGGCGAGACTCGGCACAGATACGCAGTATTTT. This sequence encodes CASRARLGTDTQYF.